The 13 T cell receptor beta chains in this list originate from one sample, sequenced in a study of T-cell memory formation after mild COVID-19. TCRdb redid the calling of the 5' RACE reads with MiXCR, one entry per CDR3 protein. The sample holds about 400,000 distinct CDR3 sequences, about 17% seen once. Sequenced: PBMCs or a T cell subset sorted from them (not recorded which). All receptors come from a man aged 18 to 29 who had mild COVID-19 (a few samples of this study predate the infection). Cell type and time point are not known.

This clonotype was seen a handful of times. V gene TRBV7-3 combines with J gene TRBJ2-1, with D maybe TRBD2 (7 bases). The CDR3 runs to 13 residues. V was clipped by 5 bases and J by 9 bases, with 14 bases between them. Germline values: CDR1 SGHTA, CDR2 FQGTGA. The CDR3 DNA reads TGTGCCAGCAGCACTGGGGGGGCGGCTGAGCAGTTCTTC. It yields the protein CASSTGGAAEQFF. Complete variable domain (other parts from reference TRBV7-3 and TRBJ2-1): GAGVSQTPSNKVTEKGKYVELRCDPISGHTALYWYRQSLGQGPEFLIYFQGTGAADDSGLPNDRFFAVRPEGSVSTLKIQRTERGDSAVYLCASSTGGAAEQFFGPGTRLTVL.

This clonotype was seen a handful of times. An end of the junction does not agree with germline; a read error may underlie this. The DNA for the CDR3 is TGTGCTAGCAGCGCCCAGGTATCCGGGGAGCTGTTTTTT. Translated, it gives CASSAQVSGELFF. The chain uses TRBV7-7 and TRBJ2-2; D remains ambiguous. The germline CDR1 and CDR2 sequences are SSHAT and FNYEAQ (reference sequence). CDR3 size: 13 residues. The full variable domain, in which reference TRBV7-7 and TRBJ2-2 provide the parts outside the CDR3, is GAGVSQSPRYKVTKRGQDVTLRCDPISSHATLYWYQQALGQGPEFLTYFNYEAQPDKSGLPSDRFSAERPEGSISTLTIQRTEQRDSAMYRCASSAQVSGELFFGEGSRLTVL.

This clonotype was counted at least ten times. J is TRBJ2-3 and V is TRBV11-2; D call uncertain. CDR1 and CDR2 from the germline V gene are SGHAT and FQNNGV. V lost 7 bases to trimming and J lost 2 bases, with 7 bases between them. This CDR3 spans 12 amino acids. CDR3 loop: CASTLYTDTQYF. CDR3 DNA sequence: TGTGCCAGCACCCTTTACACAGATACGCAGTATTTT. Based on the CDR3 plus reference TRBV11-2 and TRBJ2-3, the full variable domain is EAGVAQSPRYKIIEKRQSVAFWCNPISGHATLYWYQQILGQGPKLLIQFQNNGVVDDSQLPKDRFSAERLKGVDSTLKIQPAKLEDSAVYLCASTLYTDTQYFGPGTRLTVL.

This clonotype was counted only a few times. The rearrangement joins TRBV7-9 to TRBJ2-3; D unclear. The CDR3 totals 15 residues. The germline gives CDR1 SEHNR, CDR2 FQNEAQ (reference sequence). V was pared by 4 bases and J by 2 bases, with 13 bases between. The CDR3 is CASSYRDGITDTQYF. The DNA for the CDR3 is TGTGCCAGCAGCTACCGCGACGGAATCACAGATACGCAGTATTTT.

This chain links TRBV4-1 with TRBJ1-5; a weak D match, TRBD1 (5 bases). This CDR3 has 15 amino acids. V lost 0 bases to trimming and J lost 7 bases, with 13 bases between them. The germline V gene encodes CDR1 MGHRA and CDR2 YSYEKL. The CDR3 is CASSQDRGTGQPQHF. The CDR3 nucleotides read TGCGCCAGCAGCCAAGATCGGGGGACGGGGCAGCCCCAGCATTTT.

This clonotype appeared many times. This chain links TRBV5-1 with TRBJ2-5; TRBD2 aligns across 13 bases. The CDR3 spans 18 residues. Germline V CDR1 and CDR2: SGHRS, YFSETQ. The junction had 16 bases not matched to a gene; V was cut back by 3 bases and J by 8 bases. The CDR3 nucleotides are TGCGCCAGCAGCTGGAGGACTAGCGGGGGACCCACGGGGGAAACCCAGTACTTC. Encoded protein: CASSWRTSGGPTGETQYF.

The DNA for the CDR3 is TGTGCCAGCAGCCAAAGACAGGGACCCACTGAAGCTTTCTTT. Translated: CASSQRQGPTEAFF. This sequence joins TRBV3-1 and TRBJ1-1, with 7 nucleotides matching TRBD1. There are 14 residues in the CDR3. With V trimmed by 2 bases and J by 4 bases, 4 bases remained unmatched. Germline V CDR1 and CDR2: LGHDT, YNNKEL (reference sequence).

The V gene is TRBV5-4, the J gene TRBJ1-4; D is undetermined. The CDR3 has 16 amino acids. The V gene lost 3 bases and the J gene lost 8 bases, with 20 bases spanning the gap. Looked up from germline, CDR1 is SGHNT and CDR2 is YYREEE (reference sequence). The DNA for the CDR3 is TGTGCCAGCAGCTCTAACCCATCCTCACTAGGGGAAAAACTGTTTTTT. This gives the protein CASSSNPSSLGEKLFF.

This chain connects TRBV4-1 to TRBJ2-7; the match to TRBD1 covers 8 bases. This CDR3 spans 15 amino acids. Germline V gives CDR1 MGHRA, CDR2 YSYEKL. Trimming cost V 1 base and J 2 bases; bases outside gene matches: 4. CDR3 sequence (DNA): TGCGCCAGCAGCCAAGCTCCGACAGGGGCCTACGAGCAGTACTTC. Its translation is CASSQAPTGAYEQYF.

This clonotype has a count of ten or more. The chain links TRBV15 to TRBJ1-3; D is unresolved. Germline loops: CDR1 LNHNV, CDR2 YYDKDF (reference sequence). The CDR3 has 15 residues. V dropped 1 base and J dropped 4 bases, with 11 bases sitting between them. The CDR3 region is CATSRVFGEGNTIYF. The CDR3 region has the DNA TGTGCCACCAGCAGAGTTTTCGGGGAAGGAAACACCATATATTTT.

This sequence joins TRBV6-5 and TRBJ1-4; possible D gene TRBD1, 5 bases. The V gene's germline CDR1 is MNHEY and CDR2 SVGAGI. V lost 0 bases to trimming and J lost 8 bases, with 13 bases between them. CDR3 length: 15 amino acids. CDR3: CASSYSRGVREKLFF. CDR3 DNA: TGTGCCAGCAGTTACTCGAGAGGGGTGAGGGAAAAACTGTTTTTT.

The chain employs TRBV28 and TRBJ2-5; tentative D call: TRBD2 (6 bases). Trimming removed 6 bases from V and 5 bases from J, with 19 bases in between. This CDR3 region has 15 residues. Germline values: CDR1 MDHEN, CDR2 SYDVKM. CDR3 loop: CASSITGTSRETQYF. DNA for the CDR3: TGTGCCAGCAGCATTACCGGGACTTCGAGGGAGACCCAGTACTTC.

The gene calls are TRBV12-3 or TRBV12-4 and TRBJ2-7; possible D gene TRBD1, 6 bases. CDR3 length: 13 amino acids. Trimming took off 6 bases at V and 3 bases at J, with 12 bases between the two ends. CDR3 protein: CASRPQQGYEQYF. The DNA for the CDR3 is TGTGCCAGCAGACCTCAACAGGGCTACGAGCAGTACTTC.